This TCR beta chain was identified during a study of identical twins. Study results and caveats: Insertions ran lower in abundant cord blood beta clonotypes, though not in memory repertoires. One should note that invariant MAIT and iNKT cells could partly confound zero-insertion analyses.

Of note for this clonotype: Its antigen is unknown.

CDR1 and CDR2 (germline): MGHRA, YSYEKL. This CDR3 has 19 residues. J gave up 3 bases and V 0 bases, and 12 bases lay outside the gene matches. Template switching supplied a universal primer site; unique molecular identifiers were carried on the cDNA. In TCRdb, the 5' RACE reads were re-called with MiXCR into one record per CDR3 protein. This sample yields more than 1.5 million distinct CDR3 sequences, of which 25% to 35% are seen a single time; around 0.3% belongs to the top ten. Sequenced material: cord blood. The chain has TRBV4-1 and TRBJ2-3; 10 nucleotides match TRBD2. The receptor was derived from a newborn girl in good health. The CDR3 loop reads CASSQDGLSGRAKTDTQYF. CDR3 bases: TGCGCCAGCAGCCAAGACGGGCTAAGCGGGAGGGCCAAGACAGATACGCAGTATTTT.